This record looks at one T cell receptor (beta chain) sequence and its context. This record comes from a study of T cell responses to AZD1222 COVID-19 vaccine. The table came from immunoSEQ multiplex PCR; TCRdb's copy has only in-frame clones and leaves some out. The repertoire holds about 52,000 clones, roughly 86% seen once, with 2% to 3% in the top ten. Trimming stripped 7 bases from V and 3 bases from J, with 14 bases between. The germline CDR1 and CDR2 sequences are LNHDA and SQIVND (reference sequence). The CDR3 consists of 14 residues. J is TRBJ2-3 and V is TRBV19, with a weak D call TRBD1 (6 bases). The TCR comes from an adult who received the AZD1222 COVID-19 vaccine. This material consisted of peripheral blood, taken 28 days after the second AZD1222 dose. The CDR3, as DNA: TGTGCCAGTAAGGCACAGGGTGGGACAGATACGCAGTATTTT. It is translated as CASKAQGGTDTQYF.